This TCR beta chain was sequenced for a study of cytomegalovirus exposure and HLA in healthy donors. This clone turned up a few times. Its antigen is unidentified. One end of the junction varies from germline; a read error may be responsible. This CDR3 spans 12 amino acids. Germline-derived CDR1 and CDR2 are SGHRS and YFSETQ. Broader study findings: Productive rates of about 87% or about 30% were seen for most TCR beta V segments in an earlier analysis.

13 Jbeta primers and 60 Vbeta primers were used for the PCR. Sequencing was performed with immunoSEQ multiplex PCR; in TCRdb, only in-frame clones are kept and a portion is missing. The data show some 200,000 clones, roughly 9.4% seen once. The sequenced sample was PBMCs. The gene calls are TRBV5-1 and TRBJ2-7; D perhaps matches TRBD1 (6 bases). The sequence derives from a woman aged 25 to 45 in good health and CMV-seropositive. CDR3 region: CASSLGWDTPSF. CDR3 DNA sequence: TGCGCCAGCAGCTTGGGATGGGACACCCCGTCTTTC.